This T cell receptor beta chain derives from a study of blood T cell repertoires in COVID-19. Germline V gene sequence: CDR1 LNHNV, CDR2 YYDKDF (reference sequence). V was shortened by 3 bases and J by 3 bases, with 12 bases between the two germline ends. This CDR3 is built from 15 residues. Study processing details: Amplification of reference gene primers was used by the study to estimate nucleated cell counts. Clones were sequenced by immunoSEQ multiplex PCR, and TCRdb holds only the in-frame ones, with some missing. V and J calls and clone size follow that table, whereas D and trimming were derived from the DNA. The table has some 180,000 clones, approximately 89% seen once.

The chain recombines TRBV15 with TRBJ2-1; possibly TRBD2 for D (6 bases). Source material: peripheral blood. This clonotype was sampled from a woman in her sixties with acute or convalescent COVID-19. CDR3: CATSSRGTIYNEQFF. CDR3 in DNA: TGTGCCACCAGCAGCCGGGGGACCATCTACAATGAGCAGTTCTTC. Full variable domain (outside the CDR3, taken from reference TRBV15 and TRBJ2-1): DAMVIQNPRYQVTQFGKPVTLSCSQTLNHNVMYWYQQKSSQAPKLLFHYYDKDFNNEADTPDNFQSRRPNTSFCFLDIRSPGLGDTAMYLCATSSRGTIYNEQFFGPGTRLTVL.